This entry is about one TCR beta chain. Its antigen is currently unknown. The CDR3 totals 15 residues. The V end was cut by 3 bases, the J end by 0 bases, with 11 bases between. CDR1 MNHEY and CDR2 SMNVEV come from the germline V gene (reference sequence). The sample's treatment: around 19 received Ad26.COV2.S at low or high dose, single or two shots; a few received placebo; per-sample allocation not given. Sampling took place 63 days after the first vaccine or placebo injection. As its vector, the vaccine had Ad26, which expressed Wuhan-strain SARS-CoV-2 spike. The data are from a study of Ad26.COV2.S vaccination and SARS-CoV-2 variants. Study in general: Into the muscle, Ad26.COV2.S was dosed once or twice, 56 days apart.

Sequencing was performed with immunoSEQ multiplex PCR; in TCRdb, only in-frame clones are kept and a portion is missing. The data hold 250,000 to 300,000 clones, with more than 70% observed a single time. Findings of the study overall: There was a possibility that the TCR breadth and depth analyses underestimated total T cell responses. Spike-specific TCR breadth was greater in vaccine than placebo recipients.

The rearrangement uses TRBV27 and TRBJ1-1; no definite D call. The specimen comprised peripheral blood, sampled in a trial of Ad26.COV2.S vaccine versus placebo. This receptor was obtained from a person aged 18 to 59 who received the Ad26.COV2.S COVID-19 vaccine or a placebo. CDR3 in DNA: TGTGCCAGCAGTTTTGGGCAGGCTTTGAACACTGAAGCTTTCTTT. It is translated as CASSFGQALNTEAFF.